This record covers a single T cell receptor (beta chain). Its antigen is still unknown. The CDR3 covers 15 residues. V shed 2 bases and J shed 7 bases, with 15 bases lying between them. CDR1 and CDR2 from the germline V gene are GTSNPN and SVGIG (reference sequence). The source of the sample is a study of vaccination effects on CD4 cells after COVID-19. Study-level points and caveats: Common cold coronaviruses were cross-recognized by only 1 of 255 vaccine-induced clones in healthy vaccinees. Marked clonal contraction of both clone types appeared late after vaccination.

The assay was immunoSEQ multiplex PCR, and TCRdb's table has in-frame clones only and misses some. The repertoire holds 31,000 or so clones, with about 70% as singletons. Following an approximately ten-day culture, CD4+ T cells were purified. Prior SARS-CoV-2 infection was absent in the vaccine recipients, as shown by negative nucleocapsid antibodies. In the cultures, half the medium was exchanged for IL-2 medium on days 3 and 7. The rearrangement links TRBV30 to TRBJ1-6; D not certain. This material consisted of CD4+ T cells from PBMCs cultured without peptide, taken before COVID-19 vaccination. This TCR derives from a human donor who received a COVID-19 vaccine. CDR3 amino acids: CAWSTLGEANSPLHF. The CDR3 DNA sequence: TGTGCCTGGAGTACTTTGGGCGAGGCCAATTCACCCCTCCACTTT.